This TCR beta chain was captured in a study of cytomegalovirus exposure and HLA in healthy donors. The PCR had 60 Vbeta and 13 Jbeta primers. Libraries were prepared by immunoSEQ multiplex PCR; TCRdb keeps only in-frame clonotypes and omits some of them. The table lists roughly 120,000 clones, over 60% of them singletons. Findings and caveats of the study: Solely CMV serostatus was available to characterize immune exposure. In a later analysis, TCR beta V- and J-gene trimming was associated with a missense DCLRE1C variant. A later analysis showed that HLA-associated TCR beta chains had undergone more clonal expansion than equally common others.

As concerns this clone: Its antigen remains unknown.

Per germline, CDR1 MNHEY and CDR2 SVGAGI. The CDR3 runs to 13 residues. Trimming removed 1 base from V and 6 bases from J, with 7 bases in between. J is TRBJ1-5 and V is TRBV6-5, with unresolved D. Sequenced material: PBMCs. The clonotype comes from a man aged 55 to 70 in good health and CMV-seropositive. CDR3 DNA sequence: TGTGCCAGCAGTTACTTGCCCGGTCAGCCCCAGCATTTT. Protein product: CASSYLPGQPQHF.